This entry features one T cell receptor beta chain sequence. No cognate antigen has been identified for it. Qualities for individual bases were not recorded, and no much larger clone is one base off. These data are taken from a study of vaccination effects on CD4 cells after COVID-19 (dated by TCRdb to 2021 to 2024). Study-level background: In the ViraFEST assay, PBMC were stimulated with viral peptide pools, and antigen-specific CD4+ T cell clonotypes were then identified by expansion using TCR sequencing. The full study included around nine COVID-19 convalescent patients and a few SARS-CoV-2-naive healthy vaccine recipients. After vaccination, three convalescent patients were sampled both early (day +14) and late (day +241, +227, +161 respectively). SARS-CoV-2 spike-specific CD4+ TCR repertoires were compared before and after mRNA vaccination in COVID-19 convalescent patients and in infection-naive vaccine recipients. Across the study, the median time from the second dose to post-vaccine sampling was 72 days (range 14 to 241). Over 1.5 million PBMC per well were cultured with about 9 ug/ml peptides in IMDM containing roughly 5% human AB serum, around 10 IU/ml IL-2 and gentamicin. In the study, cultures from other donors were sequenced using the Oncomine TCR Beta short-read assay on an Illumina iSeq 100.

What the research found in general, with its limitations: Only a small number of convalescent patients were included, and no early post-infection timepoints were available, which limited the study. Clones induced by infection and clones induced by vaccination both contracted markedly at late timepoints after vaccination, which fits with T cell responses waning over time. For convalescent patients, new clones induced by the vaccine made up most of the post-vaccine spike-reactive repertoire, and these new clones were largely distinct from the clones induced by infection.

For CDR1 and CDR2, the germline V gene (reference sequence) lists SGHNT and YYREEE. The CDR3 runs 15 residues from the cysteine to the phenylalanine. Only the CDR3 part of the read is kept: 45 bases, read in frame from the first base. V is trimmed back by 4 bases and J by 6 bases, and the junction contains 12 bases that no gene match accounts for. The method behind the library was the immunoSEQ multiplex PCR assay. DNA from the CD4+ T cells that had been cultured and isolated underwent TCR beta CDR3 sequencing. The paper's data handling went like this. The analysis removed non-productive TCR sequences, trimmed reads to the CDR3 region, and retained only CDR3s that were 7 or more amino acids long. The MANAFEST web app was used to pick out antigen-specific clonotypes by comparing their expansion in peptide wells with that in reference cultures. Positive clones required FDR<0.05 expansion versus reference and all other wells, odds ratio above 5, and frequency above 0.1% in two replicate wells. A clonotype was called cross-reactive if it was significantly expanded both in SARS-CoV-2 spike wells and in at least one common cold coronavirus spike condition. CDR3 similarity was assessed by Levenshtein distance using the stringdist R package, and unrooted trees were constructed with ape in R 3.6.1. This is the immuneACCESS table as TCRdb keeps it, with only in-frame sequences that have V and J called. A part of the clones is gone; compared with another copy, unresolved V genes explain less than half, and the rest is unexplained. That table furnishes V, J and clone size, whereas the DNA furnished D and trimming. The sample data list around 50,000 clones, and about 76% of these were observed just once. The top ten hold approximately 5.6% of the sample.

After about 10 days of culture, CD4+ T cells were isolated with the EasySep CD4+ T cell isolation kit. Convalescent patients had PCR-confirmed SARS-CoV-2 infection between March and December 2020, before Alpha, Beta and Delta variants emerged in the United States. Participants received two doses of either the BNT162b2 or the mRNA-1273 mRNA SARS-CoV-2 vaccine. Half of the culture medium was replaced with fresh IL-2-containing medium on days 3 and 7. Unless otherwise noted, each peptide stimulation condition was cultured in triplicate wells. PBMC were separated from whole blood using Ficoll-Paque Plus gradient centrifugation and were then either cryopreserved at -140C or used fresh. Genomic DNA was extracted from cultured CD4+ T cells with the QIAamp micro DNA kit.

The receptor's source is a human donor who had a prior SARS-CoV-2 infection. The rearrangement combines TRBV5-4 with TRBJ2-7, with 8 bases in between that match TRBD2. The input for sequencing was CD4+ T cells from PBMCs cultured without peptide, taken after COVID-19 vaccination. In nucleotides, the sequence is TGTGCCAGCAGCCCCCTACTAGCGGACCCATCCGAGCAGTACTTC. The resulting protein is CASSPLLADPSEQYF.